Shown below are 6 T cell receptor beta chains from a single sample sequenced in a study of T cells after posttransplantation cyclophosphamide. The assay was immunoSEQ multiplex PCR, and TCRdb's table has in-frame clones only and misses some. Reported are 6,000 to 9,500 clones, none seen only once; the ten largest carry 20% to 25%. Cyclophosphamide on days +3 and +4 followed busulfan-fludarabine conditioning and a marrow graft. This sample comprised PBMCs, obtained 94 days after allogeneic stem cell transplant with posttransplant cyclophosphamide. The receptors stem from a female patient in her 60s who received an allogeneic stem cell transplant from an unrelated donor, was CMV-positive, and had acute GVHD only. Some of the T cells might come from the graft donor.

This clone has at least ten counts. The chain carries TRBV12-3 or TRBV12-4 and TRBJ2-7; 9 bases line up with TRBD1. The CDR3 runs to 15 residues. Unmatched junction bases numbered 8, after V lost 4 bases and J lost 4 bases. The CDR3 region has the DNA TGTGCCAGCAGTTCGAGGACAGGGGTCTTTTACGAGCAGTACTTC. This codes for CASSSRTGVFYEQYF.

By proportion, this clone is medium-sized. V and J are TRBV6-2 or TRBV6-3 and TRBJ2-1; D uncertain. This CDR3 has 16 residues. The V end was cut by 5 bases, the J end by 0 bases, with 14 bases between. The germline V gene has CDR1 MNHEY and CDR2 SVGEGT. The CDR3 region has the DNA TGTGCCAGCAGTCACAGACACTTGAGCTCCTACAATGAGCAGTTCTTC. It codes for CASSHRHLSSYNEQFF.

There are many counts of this clone. This sequence joins TRBV19 and TRBJ2-7; D is uncertain. Germline V lookup: CDR1 LNHDA, CDR2 SQIVND (reference sequence). This CDR3 region has 16 residues. Trimming removed 3 bases at V and 2 bases at J, with 17 bases between. The DNA of the CDR3 is TGTGCCAGTAGTATGATGAGGTCCGAGGCCCCCTACGAGCAGTACTTC. It codes for CASSMMRSEAPYEQYF.

There are many counts of this clone. The chain has TRBV9 and TRBJ1-1; TRBD1 matches at 8 bases. The CDR3 loop spans 15 amino acids. Germline trimming cut 3 bases from V and 1 base from J; bases unmatched to any gene: 5. The germline V gene has CDR1 SGDLS and CDR2 YYNGEE. This CDR3 reads CASSAYGQGNTEAFF. In nucleotides, the CDR3 is TGTGCCAGCAGCGCCTATGGACAGGGGAACACTGAAGCTTTCTTT.

The sample holds a few counts of this clone. CDR3 loop: CASSPMTSSDTQYF. CDR3 nucleotides: TGTGCCAGCAGCCCCATGACTAGTTCAGATACGCAGTATTTT. The J gene is TRBJ2-3, the V gene TRBV11-2; possible D gene TRBD2, 6 bases. The CDR3 is 14 residues long. The germline CDR1 and CDR2 sequences are SGHAT and FQNNGV. V was clipped by 5 bases and J by 4 bases, with 13 bases between them.

This clone has ten or more counts. The rearrangement uses TRBV10-3 and TRBJ1-2, with 9 bases matching TRBD1. The ends lost 9 bases at V and 8 bases at J; junction bases unmatched: 7. Germline CDR1 reads ENHRY; CDR2 reads SYGVKD. The CDR3 contains 12 residues. CDR3 coding DNA: TGTGCCATAAGGACAGGGGAGGTAGGCTACACCTTC. It codes for CAIRTGEVGYTF.